This TCR beta chain was observed in a study of Ad26.COV2.S vaccination and SARS-CoV-2 variants. Here immunoSEQ multiplex PCR was the method, and the copy in TCRdb shows in-frame clones only, minus some. The sample has hundreds of thousands of clones, 89% seen once. Treatment described: approximately 18 received Ad26.COV2.S at low or high dose, single or two shots; 5 received placebo; per-sample allocation not given. After the first vaccine or placebo injection, samples were drawn on day 63. CDR3 size: 13 residues. Germline CDR1 GTSNPN, CDR2 SVGIG (reference sequence). V lost 5 bases and J lost 7; bases outside the gene matches: 5.

The clonotype originates from a person between 18 and 60 years old who received the Ad26.COV2.S COVID-19 vaccine or a placebo. The J gene is TRBJ2-7, the V gene TRBV30; 13 bases are shared with TRBD2. The specimen comprised peripheral blood, sampled in a trial of Ad26.COV2.S vaccine versus placebo. CDR3 in amino acids: CAWGLAGVGEQYF. The CDR3 nucleotides are TGTGCCTGGGGACTAGCGGGAGTGGGAGAGCAGTACTTC.